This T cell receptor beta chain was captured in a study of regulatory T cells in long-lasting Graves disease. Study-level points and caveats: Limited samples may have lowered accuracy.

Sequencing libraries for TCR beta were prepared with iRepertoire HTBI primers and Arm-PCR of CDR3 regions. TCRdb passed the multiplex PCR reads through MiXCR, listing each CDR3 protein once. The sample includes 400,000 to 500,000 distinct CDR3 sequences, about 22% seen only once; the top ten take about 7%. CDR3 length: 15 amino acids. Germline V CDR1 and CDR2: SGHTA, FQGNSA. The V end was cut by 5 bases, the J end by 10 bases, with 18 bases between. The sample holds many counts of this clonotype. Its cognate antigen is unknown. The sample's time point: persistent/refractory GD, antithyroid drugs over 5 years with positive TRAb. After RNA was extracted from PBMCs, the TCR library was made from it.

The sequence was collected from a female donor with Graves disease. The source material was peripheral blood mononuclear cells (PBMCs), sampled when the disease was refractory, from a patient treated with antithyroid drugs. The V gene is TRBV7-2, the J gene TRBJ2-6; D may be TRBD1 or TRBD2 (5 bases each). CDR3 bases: TGTGCCAGCAGCAACCGGGGCTTGTTGGCTAACGTCCTGACTTTC. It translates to CASSNRGLLANVLTF. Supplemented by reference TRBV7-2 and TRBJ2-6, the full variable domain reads GAGVSQSPSNKVTEKGKDVELRCDPISGHTALYWYRQSLGQGLEFLIYFQGNSAPDKSGLPSDRFSAERTGGSVSTLTIQRTQQEDSAVYLCASSNRGLLANVLTFGAGSRLTVL.